This TCR beta chain comes out of a study of preoperative IRX-2 immunotherapy in early breast cancer. This table comes from immunoSEQ multiplex PCR, and its TCRdb copy is limited to in-frame clones, with some not included. The table lists more than 25,000 clones, roughly 90% of them singletons. The treatment denotes: preoperative locoregional IRX-2 cytokine immunotherapy. Patients received preoperative, locoregional IRX-2 cytokine immunotherapy in a phase Ib study. Germline V CDR1 and CDR2: SGDLS, YYNGEE. CDR3 length equals 16 residues. Trimming cost V 0 bases and J 4 bases; bases outside gene matches: 5.

The receptor comes from a human donor with breast cancer. The specimen was obtained from a patient treated with IRX-2 immunotherapy. The chain uses TRBV9 and TRBJ2-1, with TRBD1 matching 9 bases. CDR3 protein: CASSVAWTGVYNEQFF. CDR3 DNA: TGTGCCAGCAGCGTAGCTTGGACAGGGGTATACAATGAGCAGTTCTTC.